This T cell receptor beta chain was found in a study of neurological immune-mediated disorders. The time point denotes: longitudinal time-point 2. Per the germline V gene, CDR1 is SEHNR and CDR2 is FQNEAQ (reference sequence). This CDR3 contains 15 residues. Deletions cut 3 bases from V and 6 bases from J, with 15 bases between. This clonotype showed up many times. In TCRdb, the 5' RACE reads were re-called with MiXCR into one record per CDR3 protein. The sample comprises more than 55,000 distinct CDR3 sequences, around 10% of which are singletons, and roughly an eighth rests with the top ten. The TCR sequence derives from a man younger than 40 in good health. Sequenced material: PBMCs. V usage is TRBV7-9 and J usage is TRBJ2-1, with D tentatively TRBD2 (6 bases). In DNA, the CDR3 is TGTGCCAGCAGCTTGGGGACTGGAACAAGCAATGAGCAGTTCTTC. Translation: CASSLGTGTSNEQFF.